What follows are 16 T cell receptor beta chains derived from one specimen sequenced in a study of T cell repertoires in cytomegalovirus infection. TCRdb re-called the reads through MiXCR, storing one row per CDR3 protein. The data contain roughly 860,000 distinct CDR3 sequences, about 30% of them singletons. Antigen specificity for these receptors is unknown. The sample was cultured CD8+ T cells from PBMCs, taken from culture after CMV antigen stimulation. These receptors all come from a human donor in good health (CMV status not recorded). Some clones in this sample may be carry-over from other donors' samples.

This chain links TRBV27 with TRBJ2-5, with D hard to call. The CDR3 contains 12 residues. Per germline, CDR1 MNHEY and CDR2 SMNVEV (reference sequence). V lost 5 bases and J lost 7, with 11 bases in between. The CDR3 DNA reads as TGTGCCAGCAGTATACCTAAGGGGACCCAGTACTTC. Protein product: CASSIPKGTQYF.

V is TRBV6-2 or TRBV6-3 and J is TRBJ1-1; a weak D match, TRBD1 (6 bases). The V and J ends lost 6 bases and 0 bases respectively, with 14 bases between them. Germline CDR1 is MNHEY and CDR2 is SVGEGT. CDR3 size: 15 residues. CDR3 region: CASRGTLDVNTEAFF. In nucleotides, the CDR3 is TGTGCCAGCAGGGGGACACTTGATGTGAACACTGAAGCTTTCTTT.

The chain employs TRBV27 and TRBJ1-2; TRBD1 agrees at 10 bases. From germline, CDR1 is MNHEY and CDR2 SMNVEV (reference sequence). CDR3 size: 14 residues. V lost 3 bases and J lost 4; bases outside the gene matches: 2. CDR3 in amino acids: CASSLRTGGYGYTF. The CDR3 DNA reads TGTGCCAGCAGTTTGCGGACAGGGGGCTATGGCTACACCTTC.

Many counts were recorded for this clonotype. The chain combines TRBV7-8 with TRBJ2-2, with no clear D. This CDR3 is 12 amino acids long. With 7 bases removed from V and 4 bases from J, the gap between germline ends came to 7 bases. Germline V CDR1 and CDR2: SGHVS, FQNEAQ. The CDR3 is CASKGVTGELFF. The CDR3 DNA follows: TGTGCCAGCAAAGGAGTCACCGGGGAGCTGTTTTTT.

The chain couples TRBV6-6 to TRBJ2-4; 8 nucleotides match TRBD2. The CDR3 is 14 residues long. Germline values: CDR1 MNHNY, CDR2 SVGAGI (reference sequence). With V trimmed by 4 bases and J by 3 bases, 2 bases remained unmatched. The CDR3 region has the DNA TGTGCCAGCAGTTCCGGGGGGGGCAAAAACATTCAGTACTTC. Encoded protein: CASSSGGGKNIQYF.

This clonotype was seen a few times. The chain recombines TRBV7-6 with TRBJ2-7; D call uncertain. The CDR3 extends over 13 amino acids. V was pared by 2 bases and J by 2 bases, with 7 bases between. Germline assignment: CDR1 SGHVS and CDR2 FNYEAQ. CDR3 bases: TGTGCCAGCAGCTTATCCCCCGCCTACGAGCAGTACTTC. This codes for CASSLSPAYEQYF.

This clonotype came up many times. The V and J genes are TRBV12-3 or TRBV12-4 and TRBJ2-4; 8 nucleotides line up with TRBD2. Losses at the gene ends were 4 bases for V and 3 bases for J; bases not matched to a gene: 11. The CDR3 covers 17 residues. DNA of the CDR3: TGTGCCAGCAGTTGGACCCCCGGGGGGGCCGGCAAAAACATTCAGTACTTC. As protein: CASSWTPGGAGKNIQYF.

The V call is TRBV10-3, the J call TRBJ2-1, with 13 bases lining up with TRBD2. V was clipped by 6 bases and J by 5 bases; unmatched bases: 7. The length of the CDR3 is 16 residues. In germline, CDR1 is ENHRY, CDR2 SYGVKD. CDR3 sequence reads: CAIRTWTSGGHNEQFF. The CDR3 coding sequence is TGTGCCATCAGGACCTGGACTAGCGGGGGCCACAATGAGCAGTTCTTC.

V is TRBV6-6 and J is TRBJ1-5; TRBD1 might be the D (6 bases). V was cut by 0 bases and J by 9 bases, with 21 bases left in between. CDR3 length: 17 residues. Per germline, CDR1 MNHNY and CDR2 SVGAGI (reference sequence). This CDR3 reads CASSYSGGRDYQWPQHF. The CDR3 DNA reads TGTGCCAGCAGTTACTCAGGGGGACGGGACTACCAATGGCCCCAGCATTTT.

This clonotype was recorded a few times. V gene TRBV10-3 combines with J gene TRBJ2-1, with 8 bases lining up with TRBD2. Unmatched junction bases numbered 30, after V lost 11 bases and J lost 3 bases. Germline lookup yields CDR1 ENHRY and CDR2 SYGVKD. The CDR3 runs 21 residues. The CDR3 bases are TGTGCCCTCGCTGGCGGGCCGGGAGGGATCAGCGGTCCAACGAACTACAATGAGCAGTTCTTC. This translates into CALAGGPGGISGPTNYNEQFF.

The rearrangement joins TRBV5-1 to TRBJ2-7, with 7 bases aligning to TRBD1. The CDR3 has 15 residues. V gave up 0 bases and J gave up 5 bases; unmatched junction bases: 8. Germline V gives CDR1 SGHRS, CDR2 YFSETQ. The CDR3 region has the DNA TGCGCCAGCAGCTTGGCGCTCACAGGGGCTAACGAGCAGTACTTC. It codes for CASSLALTGANEQYF.

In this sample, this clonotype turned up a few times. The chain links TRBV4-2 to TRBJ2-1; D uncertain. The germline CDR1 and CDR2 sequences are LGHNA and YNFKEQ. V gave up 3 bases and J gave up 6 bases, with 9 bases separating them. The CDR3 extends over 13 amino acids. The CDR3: CASSHELVNEQFF. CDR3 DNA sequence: TGTGCCAGCAGCCACGAGTTAGTCAATGAGCAGTTCTTC.

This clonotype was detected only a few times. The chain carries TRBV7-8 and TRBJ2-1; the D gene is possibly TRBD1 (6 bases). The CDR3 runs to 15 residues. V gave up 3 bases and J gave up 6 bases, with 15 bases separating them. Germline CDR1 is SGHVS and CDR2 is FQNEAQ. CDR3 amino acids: CASSLQGSAGNEQFF. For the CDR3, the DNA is TGTGCCAGCAGCTTGCAGGGGTCTGCCGGCAATGAGCAGTTCTTC. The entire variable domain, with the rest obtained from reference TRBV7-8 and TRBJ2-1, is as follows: GAGVSQSPRYKVAKRGQDVALRCDPISGHVSLFWYQQALGQGPEFLTYFQNEAQLDKSGLPSDRFFAERPEGSVSTLKIQRTQQEDSAVYLCASSLQGSAGNEQFFGPGTRLTVL.

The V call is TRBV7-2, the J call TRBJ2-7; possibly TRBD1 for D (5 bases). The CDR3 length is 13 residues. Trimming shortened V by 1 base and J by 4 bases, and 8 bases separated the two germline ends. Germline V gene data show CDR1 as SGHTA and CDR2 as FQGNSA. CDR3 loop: CASSLGTTYEQYV. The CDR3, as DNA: TGTGCCAGCAGCTTAGGGACAACTTACGAGCAGTACGTC.

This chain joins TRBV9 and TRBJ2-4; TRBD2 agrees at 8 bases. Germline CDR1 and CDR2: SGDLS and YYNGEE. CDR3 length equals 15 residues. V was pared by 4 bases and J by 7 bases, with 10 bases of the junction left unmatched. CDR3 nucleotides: TGTGCCAGCAGCCCAGCGGGCGGGGGGAGGAACATTCAGTACTTC. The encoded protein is CASSPAGGGRNIQYF.

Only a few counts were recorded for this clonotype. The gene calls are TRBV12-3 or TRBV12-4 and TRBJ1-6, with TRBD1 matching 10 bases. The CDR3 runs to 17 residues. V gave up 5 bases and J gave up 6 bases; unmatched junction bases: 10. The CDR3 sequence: CASSPRVGTGVNSPLHF. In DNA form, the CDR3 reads TGTGCCAGCAGTCCTAGGGTCGGGACAGGGGTTAATTCACCCCTCCACTTT.